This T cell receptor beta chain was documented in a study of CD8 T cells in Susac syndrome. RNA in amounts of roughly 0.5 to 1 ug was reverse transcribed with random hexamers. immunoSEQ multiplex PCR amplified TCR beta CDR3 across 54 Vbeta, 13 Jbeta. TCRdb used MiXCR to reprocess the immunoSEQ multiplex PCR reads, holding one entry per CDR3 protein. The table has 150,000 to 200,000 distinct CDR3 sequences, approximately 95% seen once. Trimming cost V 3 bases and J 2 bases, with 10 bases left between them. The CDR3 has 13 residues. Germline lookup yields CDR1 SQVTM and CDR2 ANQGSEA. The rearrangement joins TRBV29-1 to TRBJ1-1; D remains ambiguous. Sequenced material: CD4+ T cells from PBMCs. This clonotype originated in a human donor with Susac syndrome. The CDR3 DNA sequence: TGCAGCGTTGATGGGCCTTCAAACACTGAAGCTTTCTTT. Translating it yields CSVDGPSNTEAFF.